This T cell receptor beta chain was recovered during a study of blood T cell repertoires in COVID-19. About the research overall: From the United States, Italy and Spain came samples of acute and convalescent COVID-19. Nucleic acid was either cDNA or gDNA, and it came from T cells, B-cell-depleted T cells, or PBMCs.

In the authors' methods: Cell counts per sample came from amplifying reference gene primers. Profiling relied on immunoSEQ multiplex PCR, and the TCRdb table lists in-frame clones only, not all of them. V, J and clone size are those of that table, while D and trimming were read from the DNA. The sample shows some 210,000 clones, 89% of them seen only once. The CDR3 spans 19 residues. With 5 bases clipped from V and 7 bases from J, the junction kept 15 bases outside the gene matches. Looked up from germline, CDR1 is SEHNR and CDR2 is FQNEAQ (reference sequence). This clonotype was obtained from a woman aged 40 to 50 with acute or convalescent COVID-19. Sequencing input: peripheral blood. The chain combines TRBV7-9 with TRBJ2-3, with 16 bases that match TRBD2. The CDR3 DNA follows: TGTGCCAGCAGCACTCCGGGACTAGCGGGGGGGCTATTGGGGAATACGCAGTATTTT. This translates into CASSTPGLAGGLLGNTQYF.